One and the same sample provided the 16 T cell receptor beta chains below, sequenced in a study of blood T cells in healthy people across ages. A second roughly 6 to 11 cycle PCR used barcoded and J-beta primers. MiXCR, applied by TCRdb to the 5' RACE reads, yields one record per CDR3 protein. This repertoire shows approximately 1,700,000 distinct CDR3 sequences, about two fifths found once; its top ten account for roughly 23%. Sequenced sample: blood. The receptors shown here come from a human donor in good health.

Many counts were recorded for this clonotype. The chain couples TRBV7-2 to TRBJ2-4; either TRBD1 or TRBD2 may fit D (6 bases each). Germline V gene data show CDR1 as SGHTA and CDR2 as FQGNSA. This CDR3 is built from 16 residues. The V and J ends lost 7 bases and 2 bases respectively, with 18 bases between them. The CDR3: CASTPGQGRPKNIQYF. CDR3 DNA sequence: TGTGCCAGCACCCCGGGGCAGGGGAGGCCCAAAAACATTCAGTACTTC.

The chain uses TRBV10-2 and TRBJ1-5, with D uncertain. V lost 6 bases and J lost 3, with 9 bases in between. This CDR3 is built from 13 residues. Germline V gene sequence: CDR1 WSHSY, CDR2 SAAADI. CDR3 sequence: CASSMDANQPQHF. DNA of the CDR3: TGCGCCAGCAGCATGGATGCCAATCAGCCCCAGCATTTT.

The chain is built from TRBV20-1 and TRBJ2-3, with 13 bases matching TRBD2. CDR3 length: 16 amino acids. Germline assignment: CDR1 DFQATT and CDR2 SNEGSKA (reference sequence). Germline trimming cut 4 bases from V and 1 base from J; bases unmatched to any gene: 5. The CDR3 coding sequence is TGCAGTGCTAACACCGGGACTAGCGGGGGCACAGATACGCAGTATTTT. The encoded protein is CSANTGTSGGTDTQYF.

A word on this clonotype: Relative to the germline gene, one junction end is altered; a read error may explain this. V gene TRBV4-3 combines with J gene TRBJ2-1; tentative D call: TRBD1 (6 bases). This CDR3 spans 16 amino acids. Looked up from germline, CDR1 is LGHNA and CDR2 is YSLEER. The CDR3 DNA reads TGCGCCAACAGCCCCGAAGCTGGACAGACGTACAATGAGCAGTTCTTC. Translating gives CANSPEAGQTYNEQFF.

The gene calls are TRBV12-3 or TRBV12-4 and TRBJ2-3, with a possible D match to TRBD2 (6 bases). The CDR3 totals 17 residues. Trimming stripped 3 bases from V and 0 bases from J, with 16 bases between. CDR3 nucleotides: TGTGCCAGCAGTTTTTTAGCGGATTTTAATAGCACAGATACGCAGTATTTT. Translation: CASSFLADFNSTDTQYF.

This clonotype was detected only once. The V and J genes are TRBV12-3 or TRBV12-4 and TRBJ2-3; possible D gene TRBD1, 6 bases. V lost 3 bases and J lost 4, with 14 bases in between. This CDR3 comprises 15 residues. The CDR3 sequence is CASSFAGEFADTQYF. The DNA of the CDR3 is TGTGCCAGCAGTTTCGCAGGGGAGTTCGCAGATACGCAGTATTTT.

This clonotype was found a few times. V and J are TRBV6-5 and TRBJ2-1; 9 nucleotides agree with TRBD1. The CDR3 covers 15 residues. The V gene's germline CDR1 is MNHEY and CDR2 SVGAGI. With 2 bases clipped from V and 5 bases from J, the junction kept 4 bases outside the gene matches. Here the CDR3 reads CASSYGDRAHNEQFF. The DNA for the CDR3 is TGTGCCAGCAGTTACGGGGACAGGGCGCACAATGAGCAGTTCTTC.

This clonotype was recorded many times. Relative to the germline gene, one junction end is altered; a read error may explain this. The chain is built from TRBV12-3 or TRBV12-4 and TRBJ2-3; the D gene is possibly TRBD2 (7 bases). This CDR3 has 15 amino acids. CDR3 DNA: TGCGCCAGCAGCTCTCGGGGGGCCAGCACAGATACGCAGTATTTT. Translating it yields CASSSRGASTDTQYF.

V gene TRBV9 combines with J gene TRBJ2-5, with 12 bases aligning to TRBD1. The closer fit of TRBJ2-7 to the DNA end suggests the J call may be wrong. This CDR3 has 15 residues. Per germline, CDR1 SGDLS and CDR2 YYNGEE. CDR3 sequence (DNA): TGTGCCAGCAGCGAGGGGGACAGGGGGCTCAACGAGCAGTACTTC. Translating gives CASSEGDRGLNEQYF.

This chain joins TRBV10-3 and TRBJ1-3; D not resolved. Germline values: CDR1 ENHRY, CDR2 SYGVKD. This CDR3 has 16 residues. Trimming removed 5 bases at V and 4 bases at J, with 18 bases between. The CDR3 loop is CAISHGDLSEGNTIYF. The CDR3 coding sequence is TGTGCCATCAGTCACGGTGACCTCTCGGAGGGAAACACCATATATTTT.

This clonotype showed up just a few times. The gene calls are TRBV10-3 and TRBJ2-5, with 8 positions matching TRBD2. The end of the DNA fits TRBJ2-7 better, so the J call may be wrong. The length of the CDR3 is 16 residues. Germline values: CDR1 ENHRY, CDR2 SYGVKD. The CDR3 coding sequence is TGTGCCATCAGTGAAGGGTCGGGGGGGGCGAAAAACGAGCAGTACTTC. Amino acid sequence: CAISEGSGGAKNEQYF.

This sequence joins TRBV7-9 and TRBJ2-1, with 8 bases matching TRBD2. Trimming took 2 bases from V and 6 from J; bases not matched to a gene: 6. The germline V gene encodes CDR1 SEHNR and CDR2 FQNEAQ (reference sequence). The CDR3 is 15 amino acids. CDR3 in amino acids: CASSLSGGEANEQFF. CDR3 sequence (DNA): TGTGCCAGCAGCTTAAGCGGGGGTGAGGCCAATGAGCAGTTCTTC.

This clonotype was seen ten or more times. The chain recombines TRBV2 with TRBJ2-4; 7 nucleotides match TRBD2. There are 15 residues in the CDR3. Losses at the gene ends were 3 bases for V and 5 bases for J; bases not matched to a gene: 7. Looked up from germline, CDR1 is SNHLY and CDR2 is FYNNEI. The CDR3 coding sequence is TGTGCCAGCAGTGATTTGGGGACTACGGAAAACATTCAGTACTTC. Residues: CASSDLGTTENIQYF.

The chain joins TRBV7-2 to TRBJ2-7; TRBD1 matches at 11 bases. This CDR3 has 16 residues. The J segment lost 6 bases and the V segment lost 2 bases, leaving 9 bases of the junction unmatched. Per germline, CDR1 SGHTA and CDR2 FQGNSA. CDR3 sequence reads: CASSLNQPGQGGEQYF. In nucleotides, the CDR3 is TGTGCCAGCAGCTTAAATCAACCGGGACAGGGGGGCGAGCAGTACTTC. Drawing the rest from reference TRBV7-2 and TRBJ2-7, the complete variable domain is GAGVSQSPSNKVTEKGKDVELRCDPISGHTALYWYRQSLGQGLEFLIYFQGNSAPDKSGLPSDRFSAERTGGSVSTLTIQRTQQEDSAVYLCASSLNQPGQGGEQYFGPGTRLTVT.

The chain combines TRBV5-5 with TRBJ2-1; D is unclear. The germline V gene encodes CDR1 SGHKS and CDR2 YYEKEE (reference sequence). The CDR3 spans 15 residues. Between the trimmed V and J ends, which lost 4 bases and 7 bases, there was a span of 18 bases. CDR3 nucleotide sequence: TGTGCCAGCAGCCTGAGTCTGGTGGTTGGTAATGAGCAGTTCTTC. Its translation: CASSLSLVVGNEQFF. Full variable domain (rest looked up from reference TRBV5-5 and TRBJ2-1): DAGVTQSPTHLIKTRGQQVTLRCSPISGHKSVSWYQQVLGQGPQFIFQYYEKEERGRGNFPDRFSARQFPNYSSELNVNALLLGDSALYLCASSLSLVVGNEQFFGPGTRLTVL.

CDR3 bases: TGTGCCAGCAGCCAAGAGGGACAAGGGACCGGGGAGCTGTTTTTT. The encoded protein is CASSQEGQGTGELFF. The rearrangement links TRBV3-1 to TRBJ2-2, with a tentative D call TRBD1 (6 bases). The V gene's germline CDR1 is LGHDT and CDR2 YNNKEL (reference sequence). Trimming removed 0 bases at V and 5 bases at J, with 10 bases between. This CDR3 region has 15 residues.